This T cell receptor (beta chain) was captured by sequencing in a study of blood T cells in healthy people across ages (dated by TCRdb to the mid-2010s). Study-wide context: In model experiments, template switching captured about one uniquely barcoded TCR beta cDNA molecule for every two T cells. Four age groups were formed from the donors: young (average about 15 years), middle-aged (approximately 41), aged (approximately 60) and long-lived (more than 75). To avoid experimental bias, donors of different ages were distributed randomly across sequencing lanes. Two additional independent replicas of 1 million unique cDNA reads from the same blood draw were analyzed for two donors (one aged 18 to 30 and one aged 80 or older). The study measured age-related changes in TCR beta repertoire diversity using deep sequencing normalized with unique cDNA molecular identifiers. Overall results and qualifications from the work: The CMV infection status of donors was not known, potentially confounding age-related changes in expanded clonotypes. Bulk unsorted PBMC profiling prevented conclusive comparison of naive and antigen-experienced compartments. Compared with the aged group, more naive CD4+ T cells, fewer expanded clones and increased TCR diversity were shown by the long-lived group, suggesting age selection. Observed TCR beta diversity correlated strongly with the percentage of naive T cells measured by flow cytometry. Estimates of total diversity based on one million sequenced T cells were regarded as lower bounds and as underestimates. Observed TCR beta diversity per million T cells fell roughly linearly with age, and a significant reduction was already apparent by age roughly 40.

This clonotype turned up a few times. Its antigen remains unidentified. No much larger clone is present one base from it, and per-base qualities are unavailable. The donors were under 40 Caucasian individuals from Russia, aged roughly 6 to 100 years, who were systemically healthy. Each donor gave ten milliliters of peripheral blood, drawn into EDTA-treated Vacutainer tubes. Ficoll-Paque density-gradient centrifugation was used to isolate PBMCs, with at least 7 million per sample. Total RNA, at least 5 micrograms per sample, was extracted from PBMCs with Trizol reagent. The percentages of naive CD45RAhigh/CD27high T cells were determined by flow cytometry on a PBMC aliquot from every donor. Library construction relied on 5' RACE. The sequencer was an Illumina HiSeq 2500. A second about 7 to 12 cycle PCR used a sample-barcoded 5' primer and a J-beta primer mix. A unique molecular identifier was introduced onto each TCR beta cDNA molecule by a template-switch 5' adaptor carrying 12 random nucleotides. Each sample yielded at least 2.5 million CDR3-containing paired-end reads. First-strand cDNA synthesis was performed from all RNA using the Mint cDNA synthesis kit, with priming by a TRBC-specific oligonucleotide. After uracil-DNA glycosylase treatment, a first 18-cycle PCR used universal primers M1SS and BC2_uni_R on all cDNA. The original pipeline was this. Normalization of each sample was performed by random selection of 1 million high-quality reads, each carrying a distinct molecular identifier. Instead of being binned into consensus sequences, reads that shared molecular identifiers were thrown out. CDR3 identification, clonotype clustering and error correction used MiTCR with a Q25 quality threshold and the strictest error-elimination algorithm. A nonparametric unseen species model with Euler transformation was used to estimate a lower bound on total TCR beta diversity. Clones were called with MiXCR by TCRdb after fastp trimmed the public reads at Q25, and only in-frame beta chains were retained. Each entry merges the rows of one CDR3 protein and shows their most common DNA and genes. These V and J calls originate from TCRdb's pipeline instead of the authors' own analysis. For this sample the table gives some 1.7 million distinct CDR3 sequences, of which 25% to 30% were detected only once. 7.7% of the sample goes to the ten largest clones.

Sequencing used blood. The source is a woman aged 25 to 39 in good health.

The nucleotide sequence is TGTGCCAGCAGTTCAATGAATGAGCAGTTCTTC. Translated, it gives CASSSMNEQFF. The V and J genes are TRBV12-3 or TRBV12-4 and TRBJ2-1; no confident D gene assignment can be made. The CDR3 has 11 amino acids, counting the end cysteine and phenylalanine. Only the CDR3 region is kept as DNA, spanning 33 bases read in frame from base 1. Cut back by 4 bases and 7 bases, the V and J ends lie 5 bases apart.